This entry lists 2 T cell receptor beta chains sequenced from one sample in a study of identical twins. TCRdb passed the 5' RACE reads through MiXCR, listing each CDR3 protein once. This table holds under 900,000 distinct CDR3 sequences, 18% found once. These data also featured in a second study, about T cells expressing NK-cell markers.

What was sequenced was PBMCs. All receptors derive from a woman between 18 and 30 years old in good health.

This clonotype was counted only a few times. This rearrangement joins TRBV5-6 to TRBJ1-6; 11 bases map to TRBD1. V was pared by 0 bases and J by 6 bases, with 2 bases of the junction left unmatched. The germline V gene encodes CDR1 SGHDT and CDR2 YYEEEE. The CDR3 contains 16 residues. CDR3 DNA sequence: TGTGCCAGCAGCTTGGGGGACAGGGGGAGTAATTCACCCCTCCACTTT. It specifies CASSLGDRGSNSPLHF.

The gene calls are TRBV18 and TRBJ2-7, with D possibly being TRBD1 (7 bases). Trimming left V 2 bases short and J 1 base short, with 15 bases between. CDR1 and CDR2 (germline): KGHSH, LQKENI. The CDR3 runs 16 residues. Here the CDR3 reads CASSPTGQEGSYEQYF. CDR3 bases: TGTGCCAGCTCACCAACTGGACAGGAGGGTTCCTACGAGCAGTACTTC.